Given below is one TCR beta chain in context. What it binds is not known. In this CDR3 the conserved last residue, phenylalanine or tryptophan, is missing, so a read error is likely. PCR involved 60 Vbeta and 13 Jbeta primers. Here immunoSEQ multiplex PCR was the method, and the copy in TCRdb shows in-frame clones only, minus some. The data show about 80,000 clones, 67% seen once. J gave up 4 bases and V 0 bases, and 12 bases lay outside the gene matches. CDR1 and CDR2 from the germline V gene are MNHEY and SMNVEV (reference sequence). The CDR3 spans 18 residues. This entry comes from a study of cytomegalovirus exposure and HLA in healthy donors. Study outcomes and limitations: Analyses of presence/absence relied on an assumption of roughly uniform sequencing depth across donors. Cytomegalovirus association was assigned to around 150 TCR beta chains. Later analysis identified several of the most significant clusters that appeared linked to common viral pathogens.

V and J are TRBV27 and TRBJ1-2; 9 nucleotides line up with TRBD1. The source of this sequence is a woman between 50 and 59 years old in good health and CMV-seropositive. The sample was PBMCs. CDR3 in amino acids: CASSLSTGTGLPAYGYTL. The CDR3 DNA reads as TGTGCCAGCAGTTTATCGACCGGGACAGGGTTGCCGGCCTATGGCTACACCCTC.